This T cell receptor (beta chain) stems from a study of CD8 T cells in Susac syndrome (dated 2019 in TCRdb). Notes on the research overall: The study used repertoire sequencing to test whether antigen drove CD8+ T cell activation and differentiation in Susac syndrome. Clonality of the CD8+ T cell repertoire was compared between around 13 healthy donors, some 14 Susac syndrome patients and fewer than 16 multiple sclerosis patients. The investigation overall reported the following: The study acknowledged that relatively few individuals were included in the TCR sequencing and HLA analysis.

Peripheral blood CD8+ and CD4+ T cells from healthy donors, Susac syndrome patients and multiple sclerosis patients were profiled using high-throughput TCR beta sequencing. The multiple sclerosis controls were treatment-naive patients whose relapsing-remitting disease, either stable or active, fulfilled the revised McDonald criteria. CD8+ TEMRA cells were enriched by FACS, while bulk CD8+ and CD4+ T cells were purified by magnetic negative isolation. Blood was collected in EDTA tubes and processed within 24 hours, with PBMCs isolated through density gradient centrifugation. PBMCs intended for TCR sequencing were frozen in liquid nitrogen and were later thawed in a 37 degrees C water bath. A purity of at least 90% was achieved for sorted or isolated CD4+, CD8+ and CD8+ TEMRA cells. RNA was extracted using the RNeasy kit, and about 0.5 to 1 ug of the RNA was reverse transcribed with random hexamers. The immunoSEQ multiplex PCR assay, which covers 54 Vbeta and 13 Jbeta segments, was used to amplify TCR beta CDR3 regions. PCR amplification bias was corrected using a synthetic template baseline for primer optimization and computational correction. The paper's processing steps were these. Reads were assigned to V, D and J genes according to IMGT and analyzed in immunoSEQ Analyzer, with only productive sequences retained. To calculate clonality, Shannon entropy was normalized by log2 of the number of productive unique sequences and then subtracted from one. Public and private clones were assessed among the 100 most prevalent clones of each patient and control. Clones were defined as Susac-specific when absent from the healthy and MS cohorts, from approximately 1,100 published viral clones and from other ImmuneACCESS disease sequences. In TCRdb, the public reads were trimmed at Q25 with fastp and aligned with MiXCR, with productive beta chains retained. Rows are unified per CDR3 protein, each entry keeping the most common DNA and genes. TCRdb's processing, not the study's, gives the V and J calls here. The sample includes some 70,000 distinct CDR3 sequences, with just under 95% observed a single time. Of the sample, 0.55% to 0.7% is held by the ten largest clones.

This clonotype has just one count. Its recognized antigen is unknown. No much larger clone exists at a distance of one base, and base qualities are not known. A single read makes a weak case. V drops 5 bases and J drops 4 bases, leaving 6 bases in between. CDR1 SEHNR and CDR2 FQNEAQ are derived from the germline V gene (reference sequence). From the cysteine up to the phenylalanine, the CDR3 has a length of 11 residues. Only CDR3 DNA remains: 33 bases, in frame from the first base. The sequence derives from a human donor with multiple sclerosis. Sample: CD8+ T cells from PBMCs. This chain joins TRBV7-9 to TRBJ2-7, with the D gene not confidently named. The CDR3 protein: CASSLLYEQYF. The nucleotides are TGTGCCAGCAGCCTTTTATACGAGCAGTACTTC.